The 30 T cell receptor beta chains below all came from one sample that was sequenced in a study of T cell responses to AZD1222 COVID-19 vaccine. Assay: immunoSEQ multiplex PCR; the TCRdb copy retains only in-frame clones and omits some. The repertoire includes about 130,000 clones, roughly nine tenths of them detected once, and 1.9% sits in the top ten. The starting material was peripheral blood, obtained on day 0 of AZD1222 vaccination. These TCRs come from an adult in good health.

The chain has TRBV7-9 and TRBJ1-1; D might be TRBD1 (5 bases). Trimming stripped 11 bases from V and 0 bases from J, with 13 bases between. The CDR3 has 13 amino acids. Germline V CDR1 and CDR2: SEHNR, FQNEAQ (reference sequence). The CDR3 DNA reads TGTGCCGGGACCGGGGATATGAACACTGAAGCTTTCTTT. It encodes CAGTGDMNTEAFF. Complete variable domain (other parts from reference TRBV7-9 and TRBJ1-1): DTGVSQNPRHKITKRGQNVTFRCDPISEHNRLYWYRQTLGQGPEFLTYFQNEAQLEKSRLLSDRFSAERPKGSFSTLEIQRTEQGDSAMYLCAGTGDMNTEAFFGQGTRLTVV.

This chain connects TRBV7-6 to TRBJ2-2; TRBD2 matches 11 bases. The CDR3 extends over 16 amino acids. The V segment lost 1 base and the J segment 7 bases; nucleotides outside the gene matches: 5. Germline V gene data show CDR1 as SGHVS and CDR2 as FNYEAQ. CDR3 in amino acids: CASSLVLAGGGGELFF. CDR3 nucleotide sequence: TGTGCCAGCAGCTTAGTCCTAGCGGGGGGCGGCGGGGAGCTGTTTTTT. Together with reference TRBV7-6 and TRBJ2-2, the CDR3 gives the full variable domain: GAGVSQSPRYKVTKRGQDVALRCDPISGHVSLYWYRQALGQGPEFLTYFNYEAQQDKSGLPNDRFSAERPEGSISTLTIQRTEQRDSAMYRCASSLVLAGGGGELFFGEGSRLTVL.

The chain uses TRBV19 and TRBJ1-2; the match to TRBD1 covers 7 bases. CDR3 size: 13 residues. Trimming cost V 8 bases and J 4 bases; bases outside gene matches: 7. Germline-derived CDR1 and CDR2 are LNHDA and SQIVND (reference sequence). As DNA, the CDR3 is TGTGCCAGTGGACAGGCAGGGAGCTATGGCTACACCTTC. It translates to CASGQAGSYGYTF.

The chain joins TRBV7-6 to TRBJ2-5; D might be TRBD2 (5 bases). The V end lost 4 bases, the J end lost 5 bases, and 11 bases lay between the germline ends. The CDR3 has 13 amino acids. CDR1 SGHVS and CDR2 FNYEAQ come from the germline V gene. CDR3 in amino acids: CASSSPGSETQYF. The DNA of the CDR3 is TGTGCCAGCAGCTCACCGGGGTCCGAGACCCAGTACTTC.

CDR3 coding DNA: TGTGCTAGTGGCTCGGGACAGACCACAGATACGCAGTATTTT. Amino acid sequence: CASGSGQTTDTQYF. V and J are TRBV12-5 and TRBJ2-3, with 7 bases lining up with TRBD1. Germline V lookup: CDR1 LGHNT, CDR2 FRNRAP. There are 14 residues in the CDR3. Trimming cost V 6 bases and J 2 bases; bases outside gene matches: 5.

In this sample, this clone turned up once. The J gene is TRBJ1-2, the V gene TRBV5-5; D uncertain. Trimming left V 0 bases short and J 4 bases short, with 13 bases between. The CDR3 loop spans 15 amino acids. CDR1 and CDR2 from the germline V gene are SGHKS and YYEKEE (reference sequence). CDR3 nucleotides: TGTGCCAGCAGCTTGGCTCCACAGAGCAGCTATGGCTACACCTTC. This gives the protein CASSLAPQSSYGYTF.

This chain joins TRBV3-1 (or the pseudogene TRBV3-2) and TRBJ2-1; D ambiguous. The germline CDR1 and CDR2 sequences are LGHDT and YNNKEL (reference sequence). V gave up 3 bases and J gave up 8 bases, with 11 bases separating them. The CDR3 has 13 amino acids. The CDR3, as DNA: TGTGCCAGCAGCCAGTTCAGGCTCGATGAGCAGTTCTTC. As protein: CASSQFRLDEQFF.

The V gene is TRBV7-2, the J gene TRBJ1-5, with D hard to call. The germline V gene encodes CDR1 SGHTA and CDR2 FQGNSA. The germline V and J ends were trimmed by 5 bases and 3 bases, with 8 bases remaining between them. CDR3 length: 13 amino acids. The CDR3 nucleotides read TGTGCCAGCAGCATGGCCTCCAATCAGCCCCAGCATTTT. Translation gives CASSMASNQPQHF.

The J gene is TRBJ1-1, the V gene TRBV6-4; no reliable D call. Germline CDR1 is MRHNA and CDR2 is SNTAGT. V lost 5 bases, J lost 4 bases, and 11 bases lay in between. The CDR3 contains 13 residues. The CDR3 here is CASSSEGSTEAFF. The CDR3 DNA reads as TGTGCCAGCAGTAGCGAAGGGAGCACTGAAGCTTTCTTT.

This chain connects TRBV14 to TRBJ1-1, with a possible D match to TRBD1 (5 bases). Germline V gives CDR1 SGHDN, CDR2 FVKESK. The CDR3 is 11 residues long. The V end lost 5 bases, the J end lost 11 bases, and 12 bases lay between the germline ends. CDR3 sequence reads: CASSGGGKAFF. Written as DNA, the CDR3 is TGTGCCAGCAGCGGGGGGGGTAAGGCTTTCTTT.

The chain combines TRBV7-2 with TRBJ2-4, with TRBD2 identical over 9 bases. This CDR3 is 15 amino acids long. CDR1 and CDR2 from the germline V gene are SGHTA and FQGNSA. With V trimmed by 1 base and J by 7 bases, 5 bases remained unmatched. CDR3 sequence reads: CASSLGLAGMNIQYF. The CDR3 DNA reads TGTGCCAGCAGCTTAGGGCTAGCGGGGATGAACATTCAGTACTTC.

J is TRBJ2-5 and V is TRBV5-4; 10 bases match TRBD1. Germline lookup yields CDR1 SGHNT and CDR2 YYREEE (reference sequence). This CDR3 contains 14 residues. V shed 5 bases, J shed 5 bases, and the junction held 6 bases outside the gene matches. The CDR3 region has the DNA TGTGCCAGCAGATCCCGGGACAGGGGTGAGACCCAGTACTTC. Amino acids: CASRSRDRGETQYF.

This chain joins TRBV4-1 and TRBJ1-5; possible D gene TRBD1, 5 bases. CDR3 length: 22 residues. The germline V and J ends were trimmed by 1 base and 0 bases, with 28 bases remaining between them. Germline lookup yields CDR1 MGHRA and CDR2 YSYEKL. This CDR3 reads CASSQASSQGLGVRVSNQPQHF. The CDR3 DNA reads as TGCGCCAGCAGCCAAGCGTCCTCACAAGGGTTAGGGGTTCGGGTTAGCAATCAGCCCCAGCATTTT.

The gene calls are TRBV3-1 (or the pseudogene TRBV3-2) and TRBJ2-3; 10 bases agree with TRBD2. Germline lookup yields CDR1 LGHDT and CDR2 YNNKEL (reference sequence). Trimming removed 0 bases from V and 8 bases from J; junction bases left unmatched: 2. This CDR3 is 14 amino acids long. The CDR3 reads CASSQDQRGGTQYF. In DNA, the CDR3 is TGTGCCAGCAGCCAAGATCAGCGGGGGGGTACGCAGTATTTT.

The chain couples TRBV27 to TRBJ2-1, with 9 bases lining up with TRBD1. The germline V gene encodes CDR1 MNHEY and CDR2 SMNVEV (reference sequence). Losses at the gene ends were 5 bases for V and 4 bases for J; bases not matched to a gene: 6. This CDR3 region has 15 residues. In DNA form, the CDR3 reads TGTGCCAGCAGTCTCGGGACAGGGTTGTACAATGAGCAGTTCTTC. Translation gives CASSLGTGLYNEQFF.

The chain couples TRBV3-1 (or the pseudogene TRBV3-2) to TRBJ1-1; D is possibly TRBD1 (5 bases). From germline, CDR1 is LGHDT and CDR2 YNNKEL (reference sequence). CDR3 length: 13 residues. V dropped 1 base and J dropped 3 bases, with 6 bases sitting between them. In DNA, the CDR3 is TGTGCCAGCAGCCAAGCAGGGTACACTGAAGCTTTCTTT. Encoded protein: CASSQAGYTEAFF.

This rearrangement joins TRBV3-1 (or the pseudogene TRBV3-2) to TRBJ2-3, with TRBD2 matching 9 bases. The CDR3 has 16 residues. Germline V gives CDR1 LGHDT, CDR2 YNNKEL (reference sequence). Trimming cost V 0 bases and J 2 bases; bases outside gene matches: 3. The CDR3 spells CASSQDASGVTDTQYF. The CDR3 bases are TGTGCCAGCAGCCAAGACGCTAGCGGGGTCACAGATACGCAGTATTTT.

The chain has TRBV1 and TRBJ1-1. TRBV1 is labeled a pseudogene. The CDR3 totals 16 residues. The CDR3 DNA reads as TGCACCAGCACCCAAAACAATGACTCGCCGAACACTGAAGCTTTCTTT. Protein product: CTSTQNNDSPNTEAFF.

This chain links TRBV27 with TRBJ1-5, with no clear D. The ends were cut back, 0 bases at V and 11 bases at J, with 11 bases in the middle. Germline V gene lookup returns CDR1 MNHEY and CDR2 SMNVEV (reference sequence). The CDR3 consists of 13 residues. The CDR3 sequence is CASSLSPWVAQHF. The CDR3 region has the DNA TGTGCCAGCAGTTTATCCCCTTGGGTAGCCCAGCATTTT.

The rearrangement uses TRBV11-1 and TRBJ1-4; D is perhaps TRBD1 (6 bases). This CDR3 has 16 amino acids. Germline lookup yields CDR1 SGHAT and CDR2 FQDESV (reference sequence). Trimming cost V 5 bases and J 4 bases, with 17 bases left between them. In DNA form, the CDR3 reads TGTGCCAGCAGCCTGGGGACAACCGGCATTAATGAAAAACTGTTTTTT. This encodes CASSLGTTGINEKLFF.

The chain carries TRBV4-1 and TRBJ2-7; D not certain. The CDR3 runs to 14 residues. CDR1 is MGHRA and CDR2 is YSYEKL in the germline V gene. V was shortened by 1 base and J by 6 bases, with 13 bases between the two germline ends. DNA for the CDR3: TGCGCCAGCAGCCAAGTCAACGGCGCGTTCGAGCAGTACTTC. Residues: CASSQVNGAFEQYF.

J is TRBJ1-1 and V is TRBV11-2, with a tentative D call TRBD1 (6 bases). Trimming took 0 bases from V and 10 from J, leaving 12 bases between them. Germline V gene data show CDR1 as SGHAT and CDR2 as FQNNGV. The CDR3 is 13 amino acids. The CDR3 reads CASSLDRGGSAFF. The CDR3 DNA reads TGTGCCAGCAGCTTAGACAGGGGCGGGTCAGCTTTCTTT.

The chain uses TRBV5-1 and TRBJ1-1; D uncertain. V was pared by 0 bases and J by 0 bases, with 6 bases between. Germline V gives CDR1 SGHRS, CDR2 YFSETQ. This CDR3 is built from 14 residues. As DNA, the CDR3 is TGCGCCAGCAGCTTGGAACCCATGAACACTGAAGCTTTCTTT. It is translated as CASSLEPMNTEAFF.

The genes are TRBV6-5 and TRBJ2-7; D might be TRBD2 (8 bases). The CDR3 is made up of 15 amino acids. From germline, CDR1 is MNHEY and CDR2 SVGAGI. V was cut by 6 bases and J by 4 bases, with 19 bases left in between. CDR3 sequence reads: CASRPGGGEFYEQYF. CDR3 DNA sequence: TGTGCCAGCAGGCCGGGAGGGGGCGAATTTTACGAGCAGTACTTC.

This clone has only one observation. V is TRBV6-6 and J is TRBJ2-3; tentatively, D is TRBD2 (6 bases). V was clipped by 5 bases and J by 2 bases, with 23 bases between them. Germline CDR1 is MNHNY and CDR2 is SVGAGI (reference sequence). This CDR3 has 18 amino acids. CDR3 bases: TGTGCCAGCAGTCACCCTCCGGGGAGGCTAGTACACACAGATACGCAGTATTTT. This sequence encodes CASSHPPGRLVHTDTQYF.

CDR3 in amino acids: CASSFDVSEAFF. CDR3 in DNA: TGTGCCAGCAGTTTCGACGTGTCTGAAGCTTTCTTT. The chain has TRBV3-1 (or the pseudogene TRBV3-2) and TRBJ1-1, with D uncertain. This CDR3 has 12 amino acids. The germline gives CDR1 LGHDT, CDR2 YNNKEL (reference sequence). V lost 6 bases and J lost 6, with 11 bases in between.

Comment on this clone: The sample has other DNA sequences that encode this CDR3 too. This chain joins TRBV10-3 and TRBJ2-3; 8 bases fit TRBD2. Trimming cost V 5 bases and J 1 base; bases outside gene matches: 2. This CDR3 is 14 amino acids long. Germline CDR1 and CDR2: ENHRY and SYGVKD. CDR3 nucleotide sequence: TGTGCCATCAGTACTAGCGGTGGCACAGATACGCAGTATTTT. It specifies CAISTSGGTDTQYF.

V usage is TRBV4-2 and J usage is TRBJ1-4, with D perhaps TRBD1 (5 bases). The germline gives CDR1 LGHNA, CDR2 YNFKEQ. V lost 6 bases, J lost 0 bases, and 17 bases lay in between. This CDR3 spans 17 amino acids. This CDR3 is CASSRDRLGPTNEKLFF. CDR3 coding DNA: TGTGCCAGCAGTCGGGACCGCCTGGGCCCAACTAATGAAAAACTGTTTTTT.

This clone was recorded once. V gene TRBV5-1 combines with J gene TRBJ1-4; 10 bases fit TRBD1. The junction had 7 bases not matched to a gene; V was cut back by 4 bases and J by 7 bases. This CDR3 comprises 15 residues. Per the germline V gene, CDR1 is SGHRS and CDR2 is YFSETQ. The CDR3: CASSPWTGGSEKLFF. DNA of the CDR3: TGCGCCAGCAGCCCGTGGACAGGGGGGAGTGAAAAACTGTTTTTT. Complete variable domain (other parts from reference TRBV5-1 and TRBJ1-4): KAGVTQTPRYLIKTRGQQVTLSCSPISGHRSVSWYQQTPGQGLQFLFEYFSETQRNKGNFPGRFSGRQFSNSRSEMNVSTLELGDSALYLCASSPWTGGSEKLFFGSGTQLSVL.

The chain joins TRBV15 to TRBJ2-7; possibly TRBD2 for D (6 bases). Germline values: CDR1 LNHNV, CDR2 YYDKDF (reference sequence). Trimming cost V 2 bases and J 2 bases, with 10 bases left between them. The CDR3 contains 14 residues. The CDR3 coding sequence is TGTGCCACCAGCAGATCCGGGACTGCCTACGAGCAGTACTTC. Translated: CATSRSGTAYEQYF.